Listed below are T cell receptor beta chains from one sample, sequenced in a study of low-dose radiotherapy and immunotherapy resistance in tumors. TCRdb re-analysed the reads in MiXCR, keeping a single row per CDR3 protein. Found here are approximately 91,000 distinct CDR3 sequences, 20% to 25% of them singletons; the top ten hold more than 10%. The input for sequencing was PBMCs, taken after low-dose radiotherapy plus immunotherapy. The receptors come from a female donor with ovarian cancer. Each CDR3 is given with its conserved first and last residue. D genes are given only for firm matches. A row's size may be missing; if present it is once, few, many or a size class.

TRBJ2-3,TRBV4-1,TRBD2,many,TGCGCCAGCAGCCATTTGCCTCTAGCGGGGGCTAAAGATACGCAGTATTTT,CASSHLPLAGAKDTQYF
TRBJ2-4,TRBV5-6,TRBD2,many,TGTGCCAGCAGCTTGTCTAGCGGCCACCGAGGAGGCAAAAACATTCAGTACTTC,CASSLSSGHRGGKNIQYF
TRBJ1-3,TRBV20-1,TRBD1,many,TGCAGTGCTAGAGACCCACAGGGGGTCTTCGGAAACACCATATATTTT,CSARDPQGVFGNTIYF
TRBJ1-5,TRBV3-1,-,many,TGTGCCAGCAGCCAAGGGGGCAGGTCGGACAATCAGCCCCAGCATTTT,CASSQGGRSDNQPQHF
TRBJ2-3,TRBV28,-,-,TGTGCCAGCAATACGGGGGCAGATACGCAGTATTTT,CASNTGADTQYF
TRBJ1-6,TRBV12-3/TRBV12-4,-,many,TGTGCCAGCAGTTTAGTCGCGGGGAATTCACCCCTCCACTTT,CASSLVAGNSPLHF
TRBJ2-2,TRBV10-2,-,many,TGCGCCAGCAGTGAAGGGGACACCACGAACACCGGGGAGCTGTTTTTT,CASSEGDTTNTGELFF
TRBJ1-6,TRBV10-3,-,many,TGTGCCATCAGTGAGGCAAAGGGCCAGAATTCACCCCTCCACTTT,CAISEAKGQNSPLHF
TRBJ2-2,TRBV11-2,-,many,TGTGCCAGCAGGCCCTCGAGGACCGGGGAGCTGTTTTTT,CASRPSRTGELFF
TRBJ1-1,TRBV30,TRBD1,many,TGTGCCTGGACAACAGGGGGGAACACTGAAGCTTTCTTT,CAWTTGGNTEAFF
TRBJ2-1,TRBV24-1,TRBD2,many,TGTGCCACCAGTGACCGTACTAGCGCCTACAATGAGCAGTTCTTC,CATSDRTSAYNEQFF
TRBJ1-3,TRBV19,-,-,TGTGCAGCCGGGACAAAGTCTGGAAACACCATATATTTT,CAAGTKSGNTIYF
TRBJ1-1,TRBV4-2,-,many,TGTGCCAGCAGCCAAGATAGAGTGAACACTGAAGCTTTCTTT,CASSQDRVNTEAFF
TRBJ2-2,TRBV7-8,TRBD2,many,TGTGCCAGCAGCTCGAACCCAGCGGGAGGGGTCACCGGGGAGCTGTTTTTT,CASSSNPAGGVTGELFF